This entry lists 3 T cell receptor beta chains sequenced from one sample in a study of blood T cell repertoires in COVID-19. The protocol was immunoSEQ multiplex PCR, while the TCRdb copy is restricted to in-frame clones and leaves out a portion. This sample has approximately 280,000 clones; 75% to 85% occur once, and the top ten carry about 5.1%. The sequenced sample was peripheral blood. The receptors shown here come from a man in his fifties or sixties with active or convalescent COVID-19.

Only one count was recorded for this clone. This sequence joins TRBV7-9 and TRBJ2-2, with 7 bases lining up with TRBD1. Germline lookup yields CDR1 SEHNR and CDR2 FQNEAQ (reference sequence). V shed 11 bases, J shed 4 bases, and the junction held 19 bases outside the gene matches. The CDR3 is 17 amino acids. The CDR3 reads CAVVPRDRVGGTGELFF. CDR3 sequence (DNA): TGTGCCGTAGTACCCCGAGACAGGGTTGGGGGCACCGGGGAGCTGTTTTTT.

The chain joins TRBV2 to TRBJ1-1; D possibly corresponds to TRBD1 (5 bases). The V end was cut by 4 bases, the J end by 3 bases, with 12 bases between. Germline-derived CDR1 and CDR2 are SNHLY and FYNNEI. CDR3 size: 14 residues. CDR3: CASSAGARDTEAFF. The CDR3 coding sequence is TGTGCCAGCAGTGCTGGGGCCAGGGACACTGAAGCTTTCTTT.

The rearrangement joins TRBV4-1 to TRBJ1-5, with TRBD1 identical over 7 bases. Looked up from germline, CDR1 is MGHRA and CDR2 is YSYEKL. Germline trimming cut 4 bases from V and 2 bases from J; bases unmatched to any gene: 8. The CDR3 contains 16 residues. CDR3 sequence (DNA): TGCGCCAGCAGCCCAGGGACAGCTAGGGGCAATCAGCCCCAGCATTTT. As protein: CASSPGTARGNQPQHF.